Included here is one TCR beta chain sequence, with context. This sample is part of a study of cytomegalovirus exposure and HLA in healthy donors. The CDR3 has 17 residues. CDR1 and CDR2 from the germline V gene are MDHEN and SYDVKM. The V end lost 1 base, the J end lost 3 bases, and 16 bases lay between the germline ends. This PCR relied on a set of 60 Vbeta primers and 13 Jbeta primers. TCRdb's copy holds only in-frame clones and misses some; the assay was immunoSEQ multiplex PCR. The table lists 70,000 to 100,000 clones. The sequence derives from a man aged 18 to 29 in good health and CMV-seropositive. The V and J genes are TRBV28 and TRBJ1-5; a possible D gene is TRBD1 (6 bases). The material sequenced was PBMCs. The CDR3 protein is CASSLYGRGGDNQPQHF. CDR3 DNA sequence: TGTGCCAGCAGTTTATACGGGAGGGGGGGAGACAATCAGCCCCAGCATTTT.